The clone carrying this TCR beta chain was counted between two and nine times. What it binds is not known. CDR3 length equals 14 residues. V lost 8 bases, J lost 4 bases, and 8 bases stayed unmatched. Germline loops: CDR1 WSHSY, CDR2 SAAADI. The source of the sample is a study of OX40 agonist ivuxolimab in advanced cancers. Study background: Patients were dosed intravenously with ivuxolimab at 0.01 to 10 mg/kg every 2 weeks. Overall study findings and caveats: Low normalized T-cell clonal expansion was also seen in some nonresponders.

Patients had blood sampled at baseline and again on cycle 4 day 1 and cycle 7 day 1. The assay was immunoSEQ multiplex PCR, and TCRdb's table has in-frame clones only and misses some. The sample carries about 38,000 clones, more than 60% recorded once. The TCR sequence derives from an adult with an advanced solid tumor such as melanoma, head and neck, liver or kidney cancer. Material: CD4+ or CD8+ T cells sorted from blood, obtained in a trial of the OX40 agonist ivuxolimab. The V call is TRBV10-2, the J call TRBJ1-1, with 9 bases identical to TRBD1. The CDR3 DNA is TGCGCCAGCCTCGATCAGACAGGGGGCACTGAAGCTTTCTTT. Protein product: CASLDQTGGTEAFF.